These T cell receptor beta chains were read from a single sample in a study of CD8 T cells in ankylosing spondylitis. A single record per CDR3 protein comes from TCRdb applying MiXCR to the 5' RACE reads. Of about 220,000 distinct CDR3 sequences in the sample, around 6.6% were seen once. The sample was blood, either unsorted or a sorted T cell fraction (not recorded which). These receptors were obtained from a male donor with ankylosing spondylitis. Both conserved end residues are trimmed from each CDR3.

>TRBV6-5|TRBJ1-4
ASSYSRARDSEKLF
>TRBV4-2|TRBJ1-2
ASSRAGTTYGYT
>TRBV7-9|TRBJ2-3
ASSSSLAGDSTDTQY
>TRBV18|TRBJ2-5
ASSAGTEFQETQY
>TRBV28|TRBJ2-1
ASSLWGTGRMDEQF
>TRBV7-9|TRBJ1-2
ASSLDRGFYGYT
>TRBV4-1|TRBJ2-7
ASSQTYRSGYEQY
>TRBV7-5|TRBJ2-1
ISVPEASMRAATYNEQF
>TRBV7-9|TRBJ1-2
ASSSHRGIGANYGYT
>TRBV7-9|TRBJ2-7
ASSLGLPLAYEQY
>TRBV2|TRBJ2-7
ASSETGQGDYEQY
>TRBV7-2|TRBJ2-2
ASSNPPGSNTGELF
>TRBV20-1|TRBJ2-1
STRDWGGSYNEQF
>TRBV29-1|TRBJ2-1
SSSGRSYNEQF
>TRBV28|TRBJ2-7
ASSLFRQAYEQY
>TRBV7-9|TRBJ1-3
ASSLVFDSGNTIY